These 16 T cell receptor beta chains were sequenced from one sample in a study of blood T cells in healthy people across ages. Alongside a J-beta primer mix, a sample-barcoded 5' primer served in a second PCR lasting about 6 to 11 cycles. TCRdb reanalysed the 5' RACE reads using MiXCR and keeps one entry per CDR3 protein. The profile covers 800,000 to 1,000,000 distinct CDR3 sequences, with roughly 50% appearing a single time and around 15% taken by the ten largest. The sequencing input was blood. The source of these receptors is a man aged 25 to 40 in good health.

For this clonotype: Since a much larger clone is just one base distant, this may be a read error. In this CDR3 the conserved last residue, phenylalanine or tryptophan, is missing, so a read error is likely. V gene TRBV5-1 combines with J gene TRBJ2-7, with 7 positions matching TRBD1. Unmatched junction bases numbered 2, after V lost 3 bases and J lost 5 bases. Germline V CDR1 and CDR2: SGHRS, YFSETQ. This CDR3 comprises 12 residues. The CDR3 reads CASSYQGDEQYL. In DNA, the CDR3 is TGCGCCAGCAGCTACCAGGGGGACGAGCAGTACTTG.

The gene calls are TRBV15 and TRBJ2-7, with D unclear. The V gene's germline CDR1 is LNHNV and CDR2 YYDKDF (reference sequence). Deletions cut 0 bases from V and 0 bases from J, with 9 bases between. The CDR3 is made up of 15 amino acids. The CDR3: CATSRDRQFSYEQYF. The CDR3 DNA is TGTGCCACCAGCAGAGATCGGCAGTTCTCCTACGAGCAGTACTTC.

The chain uses TRBV7-9 and TRBJ2-3; TRBD2 matches 7 bases. CDR1 is SEHNR, CDR2 FQNEAQ, per germline (reference sequence). The V and J ends lost 3 bases and 2 bases, in that order; junction bases with no gene match: 8. CDR3 length: 16 residues. CDR3 sequence (DNA): TGTGCCAGCAGCTTCTCACTAGCGTATCCCACAGATACGCAGTATTTT. Translation gives CASSFSLAYPTDTQYF. The whole variable domain, remainder taken from reference TRBV7-9 and TRBJ2-3, is DTGVSQNPRHKITKRGQNVTFRCDPISEHNRLYWYRQTLGQGPEFLTYFQNEAQLEKSRLLSDRFSAERPKGSFSTLEIQRTEQGDSAMYLCASSFSLAYPTDTQYFGPGTRLTVL.

This chain links TRBV29-1 with TRBJ2-7, with 12 bases that match TRBD1. This CDR3 has 14 amino acids. V gave up 6 bases and J gave up 6 bases; unmatched junction bases: 9. Looked up from germline, CDR1 is SQVTM and CDR2 is ANQGSEA. As DNA, the CDR3 is TGCAGCGTGGCCGGGACAGGGGGCTCGGGCGAGCAGTACTTC. Translated: CSVAGTGGSGEQYF.

The chain links TRBV7-8 to TRBJ1-4; weak D call: TRBD1 (6 bases). Germline assignment: CDR1 SGHVS and CDR2 FQNEAQ. Trimming stripped 2 bases from V and 4 bases from J, with 11 bases between. This CDR3 comprises 15 residues. CDR3 protein: CASSLTGSFNEKLFF. The CDR3, as DNA: TGTGCCAGCAGCTTAACAGGGAGCTTTAATGAAAAACTGTTTTTT.

This sequence joins TRBV6-2 or TRBV6-3 and TRBJ2-5; D not resolved. Looked up from germline, CDR1 is MNHEY and CDR2 is SVGEGT. This CDR3 is 8 amino acids long. The CDR3 here is CPSRPQYF. Here the CDR3 DNA reads TGTCCATCTAGGCCCCAGTACTTC.

This clonotype has just one count. J is TRBJ1-1 and V is TRBV20-1; D uncertain. Germline V lookup: CDR1 DFQATT, CDR2 SNEGSKA (reference sequence). This CDR3 contains 15 residues. V shed 5 bases and J shed 4 bases, with 20 bases lying between them. CDR3 in amino acids: CSAPEIRPTATEAFF. CDR3 DNA: TGCAGTGCTCCAGAGATCCGCCCAACGGCCACTGAAGCTTTCTTT.

A few counts support this clonotype. The J gene is TRBJ1-2, the V gene TRBV30; D gene uncertain. The CDR3 sequence is 9 residues long. V lost 8 bases to trimming and J lost 12 bases, with 13 bases between them. CDR1 is GTSNPN and CDR2 is SVGIG in the germline V gene (reference sequence). CDR3 in amino acids: CARDDGNTF. The CDR3 DNA reads TGTGCCCGGGATGATGGAAACACCTTC.

This sequence joins TRBV6-5 and TRBJ2-7; D possibly corresponds to TRBD1 (5 bases). The CDR3 contains 13 residues. V lost 7 bases and J lost 1, with 11 bases in between. Germline CDR1 and CDR2: MNHEY and SVGAGI. CDR3 bases: TGTGCCAGCAAGAGACAGCCATCCTACGAGCAGTACTTC. Its translation is CASKRQPSYEQYF.

The rearrangement links TRBV7-9 to TRBJ2-5; D uncertain. Germline V CDR1 and CDR2: SEHNR, FQNEAQ (reference sequence). With 1 base removed from V and 0 bases from J, the gap between germline ends came to 12 bases. The CDR3 has 16 residues. This chain's CDR3 is CASSLGFMADQETQYF. The DNA for the CDR3 is TGTGCCAGCAGCTTAGGTTTTATGGCCGACCAAGAGACCCAGTACTTC.

With regard to this clonotype: A read error may produce the germline difference seen at one junction end. The rearrangement joins TRBV7-2 to TRBJ2-5; 7 bases line up with TRBD2. The CDR3 covers 15 residues. CDR1 is SGHTA and CDR2 is FQGNSA in the germline V gene. CDR3 amino acids: CAGSFAGGYQETQYF. The CDR3 coding sequence is TGTGCCGGCAGCTTTGCCGGGGGGTATCAAGAGACCCAGTACTTC.

Only one count was recorded for this clonotype. The chain is built from TRBV28 and TRBJ1-4, with TRBD1 as a possible D gene (6 bases). Trimming cost V 1 base and J 5 bases, with 11 bases left between them. Germline CDR1 is MDHEN and CDR2 is SYDVKM. The CDR3 is 15 residues long. In nucleotides, the CDR3 is TGTGCCAGCAGTTTATCGGTCAGGGGCAATGAAAAACTGTTTTTT. Translated, it gives CASSLSVRGNEKLFF.

This clonotype has just a few counts. The chain is built from TRBV6-4 and TRBJ2-1; D ambiguous. V was clipped by 0 bases and J by 4 bases, with 13 bases between them. CDR3 size: 16 residues. In germline, CDR1 is MRHNA, CDR2 SNTAGT. CDR3 sequence (DNA): TGTGCCAGCAGTGACTCTGACGGGTGGGGATACAATGAGCAGTTCTTC. This encodes CASSDSDGWGYNEQFF.

The table lists this clonotype with a few counts. The V and J genes are TRBV20-1 and TRBJ1-5, with 10 positions matching TRBD1. Unmatched junction bases numbered 9, after V lost 3 bases and J lost 7 bases. The germline gives CDR1 DFQATT, CDR2 SNEGSKA (reference sequence). The CDR3 length is 15 residues. CDR3 sequence: CSARGAGQGGQPQHF. As DNA, the CDR3 is TGCAGTGCTAGGGGCGCTGGACAGGGGGGACAGCCCCAGCATTTT.

With regard to this clonotype: This is likely a read error, given that the CDR3 carries no conserved phenylalanine or tryptophan at its end. The V call is TRBV12-3 or TRBV12-4, the J call TRBJ2-7; no clear D. The CDR3 consists of 15 residues. V was cut by 5 bases and J by 5 bases, with 19 bases left in between. The CDR3 DNA follows: TGTGCCAGCAGTCACCGGTCATACGGTTTGGACGAGCAGTACTTA. Translation gives CASSHRSYGLDEQYL.

This clonotype showed up just a few times. This chain joins TRBV12-3 or TRBV12-4 and TRBJ2-6; the match to TRBD1 covers 8 bases. The CDR3 totals 15 residues. Unmatched junction bases numbered 2, after V lost 5 bases and J lost 2 bases. CDR3 protein: CASSRQGTGANVLTF. CDR3 DNA: TGTGCCAGCAGTCGACAGGGGACTGGGGCCAACGTCCTGACTTTC.